The clone carrying this TCR beta chain was detected a few times. Its antigen remains unidentified. V gave up 6 bases and J gave up 2 bases, with 14 bases separating them. The CDR3 totals 14 residues. Germline CDR1 MNHNS, CDR2 SASEGT. TCRdb recomputed calls from the RT-PCR reads with MiXCR, one row per CDR3 protein. The data contain roughly 780,000 distinct CDR3 sequences, 18% of them singletons. The record originates from a study of response to subunit inactivated influenza vaccine. Study-wide findings and caveats: Authors suggested seasonal influenza vaccinations each recruit few new T cells.

The receptor was isolated from a man over 45 who received an inactivated influenza vaccine. The V gene is TRBV6-1, the J gene TRBJ2-7; D gene uncertain. The source was PBMCs from blood, collected 4 to 6 days after vaccination. CDR3 residues: CASRSTTHPYEQYF. DNA of the CDR3: TGTGCCAGCAGATCTACGACGCATCCCTACGAGCAGTACTTC.